Reported below is one T cell receptor beta chain. This specimen comes from a study of cytomegalovirus exposure and HLA in healthy donors. In the PCR, 60 Vbeta and 13 Jbeta primers were used. As handled by the study authors: Approximately 78 million unique TCR beta chains, around 11 million of them shared, were counted by a later analysis. TCRdb's table, derived via immunoSEQ multiplex PCR, lists solely in-frame clones and lacks some. V and J calls and clone size are those listed in that table; D and trimming were worked out from the DNA. This table holds around 120,000 clones, about four fifths found once. After removal of 11 bases from V and 0 bases from J, the junction contained 6 bases not matched to a gene. The CDR3 is 13 amino acids. The V gene's germline CDR1 is SEHNR and CDR2 FQNEAQ (reference sequence).

The J gene is TRBJ2-7, the V gene TRBV7-9, with TRBD2 matching over 8 bases. This TCR came from a male donor in good health and CMV-seropositive. The sample consisted of PBMCs. In DNA, the CDR3 is TGTGCCGTCCCGGGGGGGGGCTCCTACGAGCAGTACTTC. Translation gives CAVPGGGSYEQYF.